The clone carrying this T cell receptor (beta chain) was counted ten times or more. Its antigen is not identified. Researchers took RNA transcripts and amplified the TCR beta CDR3 regions from them. Primed by the HTBI set, a first-round RT-PCR was run on the TCR CDR3. TCRdb processed the multiplex PCR reads anew with MiXCR; each CDR3 protein has one entry. This sample has around 580,000 distinct CDR3 sequences; around 42% occur once, and the top ten carry 7.5% to 8.5%. Germline CDR1 ENHRY, CDR2 SYGVKD. This CDR3 region has 15 residues. The V gene end was trimmed by 3 bases and the J gene end by 5 bases; junction bases not matched to a gene: 8. The data are from a study of T cells in Graves' hyperthyroidism and ophthalmopathy. Whole-study results and caveats: In the blood, most expanded thyroid clonotypes above 0.001 appeared as well. Stable hyperthyroidism was separated from ophthalmopathy by a model based on 13 V-J features.

Patients aged 18 to 65 had newly diagnosed hyperthyroidism lasting under 2 months. Diagnoses rested on clinical symptoms, serum thyroxine and TRAb, thyroid ultrasound and orbital computed tomography. Sequencing input: peripheral blood or thyroid tissue (not recorded which). The clonotype was recovered from a woman aged 18-29 years with Graves' hyperthyroidism. The J gene is TRBJ2-7, the V gene TRBV10-3; 9 nucleotides align to TRBD1. The CDR3 loop is CAISEARTGANEQYF. CDR3 DNA: TGTGCCATCAGTGAAGCAAGGACAGGGGCCAACGAGCAGTACTTC.